This TCR beta chain was identified during a study of cytomegalovirus exposure and HLA in healthy donors. Study in general: Across almost 400 genotyped donors, 81% landed in the Caucasian-associated ancestry cluster. Study-wide results and limits: Researchers counted roughly 160 TCR beta chains as cytomegalovirus-associated.

Concerning this clone itself: The antigen is undetermined.

In the PCR, 60 Vbeta and 13 Jbeta primers were used. Per the study methods: Later analysis identified tens of millions of unique TCR beta chains, approximately 11 million shared. Profiled with immunoSEQ multiplex PCR; TCRdb holds only in-frame clones, not every one. That table supplies the V and J calls and clone size; D and trimming were determined from the DNA. Found here are 110,000 or so clones, approximately 79% of them singletons; the top ten hold 6.9%. V dropped 5 bases and J dropped 7; count of bases not matched to a gene: 10. The CDR3 runs 17 residues. Per germline, CDR1 SGHAT and CDR2 FQNNGV.

The sequencing input was PBMCs. The sequence was collected from a man under 40 in good health and CMV-seropositive. The chain joins TRBV11-2 to TRBJ2-1; 14 bases line up with TRBD2. CDR3 DNA: TGTGCCAGCAGCCGTGGGACTAGCGGGGGCAAGGGGAATGAGCAGTTCTTC. It encodes CASSRGTSGGKGNEQFF.